This is a list of T cell receptor beta chains from one sample in a study of blood T cell repertoires in COVID-19. This table comes from immunoSEQ multiplex PCR, and its TCRdb copy is limited to in-frame clones, with some not included. The sample includes about 11,000 clones, around 71% of them seen just once. Sample: peripheral blood. The receptor set was obtained from a man in his sixties with COVID-19, enrolled during active disease. Both conserved end residues are part of each CDR3. Part of the rows lack a size; the others show once, few, many or a class for expanded clones.

TRBV12-3/TRBV12-4 . CASSDATIQPQHF
TRBV15 . CATSRDTVQETQYF
TRBV5-4 . CASSLTGDRYGYTF
TRBV5-1 . CASSLEARVGSPLHF
TRBV6-1 . CASGLPQGTGEKLFF
TRBV6-5 . CASPGYTEAFF
TRBV6-6 . CATIGLRGAVGYTF
TRBV5-4 few CASSLGGSSSYNSPLHF
TRBV12-3/TRBV12-4 . CASRLGTVGEAFF
TRBV25-1 . CASETTSLQETQYF
TRBV9 . CASSVVETSLYNEQFF
TRBV14 few CASSQPTGNTEAFF
TRBV6-5 . CASSLDSNYGYTF
TRBV18 . CASSPQLGTEAFF
TRBV5-4 . CASSLGVAGGYEQFF
TRBV24-1 . CATSDFLDRGLYGYTF
TRBV30 . CAWSPTDSLTNYNEQFF
TRBV7-2 . CASSFKGGPSEQYF
TRBV7-2 . CASSLNSNTEAFF
TRBV11-3 . CASSLSFGTGSDEQFF
TRBV6-2/TRBV6-3 . CASSPDRNQPQHF
TRBV10-3 . CAISESRWGGSYPADTQYF
TRBV27 . CASSFSGRAGETQYF
TRBV6-5 . CASRTGVNIQYF
TRBV24-1 . CATSAQPGKGAYGYTF
TRBV6-5 . CASSYFQGGGEQYF
TRBV6-5 . CASSTDRDYNSPLHF
TRBV7-2 . CASSPAVRVTGELFF
TRBV11-3 once CASSLGRTSGYNEQFF
TRBV7-8 . CASSPAYHTGTSGSRYTGELFF
TRBV12-2 . CASRQRGRASYNEQFF
TRBV18 once CASSPPGSGVRYNEQFF
TRBV6-5 . CASNQGVYTEAFF
TRBV19 . CASSTRQGLGIMAFF
TRBV11-2 . CASGTGLAGSPEQFF
TRBV9 . CASSIIAGAYNEQFF
TRBV6-6 . CASSYKSSGLNTEAFF
TRBV2 . CAAGPQYNEQFF
TRBV19 . CASILNNEQFF
TRBV30 . CAWSGTRAWEQYF
TRBV6-1 . CASSDPSGAAYNEQFF
TRBV4-1 . CASSQVRLAGAQETQYF
TRBV5-1 . CASSPTGTGGAHGYTF
TRBV7-2 . CASSSGGTGYGYTF
TRBV19 . CASSMAITIQETQYF
TRBV2 . CASSERTPGYNEQFF
TRBV10-3 . CAISTTGGGGYTF
TRBV6-5 . CASSRGDSGNTIYF
TRBV5-1 . CASSYSGTGGLDEQFF